These 20 T cell receptor beta chains came from one sample sequenced in a study. TCRdb re-derived calls from the 5' RACE reads in MiXCR, one entry per CDR3 protein. The sample lists tens of thousands of distinct CDR3 sequences, 28% seen once, with approximately 3% in the top ten. The sequenced sample consisted of tumor-infiltrating memory CD4+ T cells sorted from the breast tumor. Subset described: memory CD4+ T cells, CD4+CD45RO+CD25-. The origin of the receptors is a female donor with breast cancer.

There are a few counts of this clonotype. This chain connects TRBV7-2 to TRBJ1-1; D remains ambiguous. V was pared by 0 bases and J by 7 bases, with 12 bases between. The CDR3 runs 14 residues. Germline CDR1 reads SGHTA; CDR2 reads FQGNSA. The CDR3 reads CASSLAGNRVEAFF. Written as DNA, the CDR3 is TGTGCCAGCAGCTTAGCGGGGAATCGAGTTGAAGCTTTCTTT.

The chain combines TRBV7-2 with TRBJ2-1; D gene ambiguous. CDR3 size: 15 residues. The germline V and J ends were trimmed by 1 base and 9 bases, with 16 bases remaining between them. In germline, CDR1 is SGHTA, CDR2 FQGNSA. The CDR3 region is CASSLVMAYSSEQFF. CDR3 DNA: TGTGCCAGCAGCTTAGTAATGGCTTACAGCAGTGAGCAGTTCTTC.

The rearrangement links TRBV7-6 to TRBJ2-2; 9 positions match TRBD2. Germline CDR1 SGHVS, CDR2 FNYEAQ. Trimming at V came to 0 bases and at J to 6 bases, leaving 5 bases not matched to a gene. CDR3 size: 16 residues. CDR3 DNA sequence: TGTGCCAGCAGCTTAGCGAGCGGGAGGCAGTCCGGGGAGCTGTTTTTT. It encodes CASSLASGRQSGELFF.

This clonotype was detected only a few times. The chain combines TRBV20-1 with TRBJ2-4; D is undetermined. Germline V CDR1 and CDR2: DFQATT, SNEGSKA (reference sequence). The CDR3 spans 14 residues. Trimming cost V 6 bases and J 1 base, with 13 bases left between them. DNA of the CDR3: TGCAGTGCACAGACAAATGCGGCCAAAAACATTCAGTACTTC. Amino acids: CSAQTNAAKNIQYF.

This clonotype was found a few times. J is TRBJ2-1 and V is TRBV7-3, with D perhaps matching TRBD2 (6 bases). Trimming pared 8 bases from V and 0 bases from J, leaving 14 bases between. The CDR3 is 15 amino acids. Looked up from germline, CDR1 is SGHTA and CDR2 is FQGTGA. DNA for the CDR3: TGTGCCAGCTCTCGAGGGGACTTCTCCTACAATGAGCAGTTCTTC. This sequence encodes CASSRGDFSYNEQFF.

This clonotype was seen more than once but under ten times. The rearrangement links TRBV20-1 to TRBJ1-1; TRBD1 matches 9 bases. The CDR3 runs to 13 residues. V lost 5 bases to trimming and J lost 4 bases; unmatched junction nucleotides: 5. The V gene's germline CDR1 is DFQATT and CDR2 SNEGSKA (reference sequence). The CDR3 region is CSAGRQGGTEAFF. CDR3 bases: TGCAGTGCTGGTCGACAGGGGGGCACTGAAGCTTTCTTT.

Worth noting for this clonotype: This sequence may be a read error, since a much larger clone differs from it by one base. Given the absence of the conserved phenylalanine or tryptophan at the CDR3 end, a read error is likely. This sequence joins TRBV7-9 and TRBJ2-7; 7 bases fit TRBD2. Per the germline V gene, CDR1 is SEHNR and CDR2 is FQNEAQ (reference sequence). CDR3 length equals 12 residues. The V and J ends lost 8 bases and 7 bases, in that order; junction bases with no gene match: 8. The CDR3 DNA follows: TGTGCCAGCGGCGGGAGACACCTGGAGCAGTACTAC. This encodes CASGGRHLEQYY.

This clonotype occurred a few times. The CDR3 protein is CASSLARGAQETQYF. For the CDR3, the DNA is TGTGCCAGCAGCCTGGCCCGGGGGGCCCAAGAGACCCAGTACTTC. The chain has TRBV4-2 and TRBJ2-5; D possibly corresponds to TRBD2 (7 bases). Between the trimmed V and J ends, which lost 4 bases and 1 base, there was a span of 13 bases. The CDR3 sequence is 15 residues long. Germline V gene lookup returns CDR1 LGHNA and CDR2 YNFKEQ.

V is TRBV5-1 and J is TRBJ2-3; 7 bases fit TRBD1. CDR1 SGHRS and CDR2 YFSETQ come from the germline V gene. The CDR3 spans 14 residues. V lost 5 bases and J lost 2; bases outside the gene matches: 5. The DNA of the CDR3 is TGCGCCAGCAGACAGGGGCCTTCCACAGATACGCAGTATTTT. Translating it yields CASRQGPSTDTQYF.

The rearrangement links TRBV5-1 to TRBJ2-5; a possible D gene is TRBD1 (5 bases). CDR3 size: 15 residues. Trimming cost V 4 bases and J 3 bases, with 16 bases left between them. Germline CDR1 reads SGHRS; CDR2 reads YFSETQ. In nucleotides, the CDR3 is TGCGCCAGCAGCCCCACAGGTACCGGCAAAGAGACCCAGTACTTC. It codes for CASSPTGTGKETQYF.

At least ten counts were recorded for this clonotype. J is TRBJ1-5 and V is TRBV6-5, with TRBD1 matching over 9 bases. This CDR3 comprises 17 residues. Germline V gives CDR1 MNHEY, CDR2 SVGAGI. The ends lost 6 bases at V and 4 bases at J; junction bases unmatched: 13. CDR3 DNA: TGTGCCAGCAGGGTCCGGGACAGGGCTGTCTCGAATCAGCCCCAGCATTTT. This codes for CASRVRDRAVSNQPQHF.

The chain joins TRBV5-6 to TRBJ1-5; TRBD1 matches at 9 bases. In germline, CDR1 is SGHDT, CDR2 YYEEEE. The CDR3 is 17 residues long. With V trimmed by 5 bases and J by 0 bases, 9 bases remained unmatched. CDR3 DNA sequence: TGTGCCAGCAGTCGGACAGGGGTCGCATATAGCAATCAGCCCCAGCATTTT. Translating it yields CASSRTGVAYSNQPQHF.

This clonotype occurred a few times. The V gene is TRBV7-9, the J gene TRBJ1-5; the D is unclear. The CDR3 consists of 13 residues. In germline, CDR1 is SEHNR, CDR2 FQNEAQ (reference sequence). V was trimmed by 3 bases and J by 0 bases, leaving 3 bases between them. Here the CDR3 reads CASSFDSNQPQHF. The CDR3 coding sequence is TGTGCCAGCAGCTTTGATAGCAATCAGCCCCAGCATTTT.

The V call is TRBV6-2 or TRBV6-3, the J call TRBJ2-1; D call uncertain. The germline V gene has CDR1 MNHEY and CDR2 SVGEGT. V lost 2 bases to trimming and J lost 6 bases, with 2 bases between them. This CDR3 has 11 amino acids. The DNA for the CDR3 is TGTGCCAGCAGTTACCTCAATGAGCAGTTCTTC. Encoded protein: CASSYLNEQFF.

The V and J genes are TRBV5-6 and TRBJ1-1; D is unclear. Germline CDR1 SGHDT, CDR2 YYEEEE. CDR3 length: 11 residues. Between the trimmed V and J ends, which lost 6 bases and 3 bases, there was a span of 6 bases. The CDR3 sequence is CASIQYTEAFF. For the CDR3, the DNA is TGTGCCAGCATCCAGTACACTGAAGCTTTCTTT.

V and J are TRBV20-1 and TRBJ2-5; 9 bases are shared with TRBD2. The CDR3 length is 14 residues. Germline CDR1 DFQATT, CDR2 SNEGSKA (reference sequence). The CDR3 bases are TGCAGCGCTCGGCGGGCGGGAGGGCAAGAGACCCAGTACTTC. Its protein product is CSARRAGGQETQYF.

This clonotype was found a few times. The CDR3 reads CASSLIEGTYEQYF. CDR3 coding DNA: TGCGCCAGCAGCTTGATTGAGGGGACCTACGAGCAGTACTTC. The chain uses TRBV5-1 and TRBJ2-7; D may correspond to TRBD1 or TRBD2 (5 bases each). Germline CDR1 and CDR2: SGHRS and YFSETQ. The CDR3 extends over 14 amino acids. Trimming stripped 1 base from V and 2 bases from J, with 10 bases between.

This chain joins TRBV7-9 and TRBJ2-5; 8 bases are a match to TRBD1. The CDR3 spans 14 residues. Germline V lookup: CDR1 SEHNR, CDR2 FQNEAQ (reference sequence). Trimming cost V 3 bases and J 2 bases; bases outside gene matches: 2. CDR3 residues: CASSFGQGQETQYF. The CDR3 DNA follows: TGTGCCAGCAGCTTCGGACAGGGACAAGAGACCCAGTACTTC.

This clonotype was counted a few times. The chain joins TRBV7-9 to TRBJ2-5; TRBD2 matches 9 bases. The CDR3 has 13 residues. Germline CDR1 SEHNR, CDR2 FQNEAQ (reference sequence). V lost 10 bases and J lost 4; bases outside the gene matches: 7. The CDR3 loop is CATRTSDRETQYF. The DNA for the CDR3 is TGTGCCACCCGGACTAGCGACAGAGAGACCCAGTACTTC.

J is TRBJ2-5 and V is TRBV6-2 or TRBV6-3; TRBD1 might be the D (6 bases). The germline CDR1 and CDR2 sequences are MNHEY and SVGEGT. V shed 5 bases and J shed 4 bases, with 11 bases lying between them. This CDR3 has 13 amino acids. CDR3 in amino acids: CASSQGPLETQYF. In DNA, the CDR3 is TGTGCCAGCAGTCAGGGGCCCCTAGAGACCCAGTACTTC.